The source of this T cell receptor (beta chain) is a study of blood T cell repertoires in COVID-19. Study background: Sources were T cells, B-cell-depleted T cells, or PBMCs; the material itself was cDNA or gDNA.

Participants spanned ages about 18 to 90 years and resided in fewer than 30 US areas. Clinical history reported by participants formed the basis on which cohorts were assigned. In Cohort 3, a recovered donor had either two negative PCRs, clearance, or symptom resolution. Profiled with immunoSEQ multiplex PCR; TCRdb holds only in-frame clones, not every one. This table has over 400,000 clones, approximately 90% appearing once. Germline CDR1 LNHDA, CDR2 SQIVND (reference sequence). V gave up 7 bases and J gave up 2 bases, with 12 bases separating them. CDR3 length: 14 amino acids. V usage is TRBV19 and J usage is TRBJ1-5, with D perhaps TRBD1 (6 bases). The clonotype was recovered from a woman aged 60-70 years who had recovered from COVID-19. Input material: PBMCs or T cells enriched from blood (not recorded which). The CDR3 loop reads CASTRDIGNQPQHF. DNA of the CDR3: TGTGCCAGTACCAGGGACATCGGCAATCAGCCCCAGCATTTT.